This T cell receptor beta chain came from a study of blood T cell repertoires in COVID-19. Clones were sequenced by immunoSEQ multiplex PCR, and TCRdb holds only the in-frame ones, with some missing. Of 45,000 to 65,000 clones in the sample, roughly 79% are singletons; the top ten hold roughly 4%. This clonotype was obtained from a man in his fifties or sixties with acute or convalescent COVID-19. The sequenced sample was peripheral blood.

The CDR3 reads CASSAPGSGGAGEQFF. The CDR3 bases are TGTGCCAGCAGCGCCCCGGGGAGCGGGGGGGCCGGGGAGCAGTTCTTC. This chain joins TRBV5-6 and TRBJ2-1, with TRBD2 matching 10 bases. The V segment lost 4 bases and the J segment 10 bases; nucleotides outside the gene matches: 14. Germline loops: CDR1 SGHDT, CDR2 YYEEEE. CDR3 length: 16 amino acids.